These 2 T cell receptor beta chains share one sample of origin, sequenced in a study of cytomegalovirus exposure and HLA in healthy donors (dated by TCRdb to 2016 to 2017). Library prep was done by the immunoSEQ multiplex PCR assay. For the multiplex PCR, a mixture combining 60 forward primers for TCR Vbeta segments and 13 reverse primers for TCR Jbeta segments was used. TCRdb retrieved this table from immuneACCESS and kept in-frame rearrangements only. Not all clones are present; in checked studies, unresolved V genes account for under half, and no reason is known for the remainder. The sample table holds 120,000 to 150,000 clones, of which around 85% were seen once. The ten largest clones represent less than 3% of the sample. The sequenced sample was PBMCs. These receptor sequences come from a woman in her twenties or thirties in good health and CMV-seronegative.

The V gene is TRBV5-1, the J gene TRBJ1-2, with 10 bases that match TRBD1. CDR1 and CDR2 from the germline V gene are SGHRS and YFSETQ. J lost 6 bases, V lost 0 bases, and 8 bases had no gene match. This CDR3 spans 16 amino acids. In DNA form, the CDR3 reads TGCGCCAGCAGCTTGGGGAGGACAGGGGGTAAGAATGGCTACACCTTC. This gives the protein CASSLGRTGGKNGYTF.

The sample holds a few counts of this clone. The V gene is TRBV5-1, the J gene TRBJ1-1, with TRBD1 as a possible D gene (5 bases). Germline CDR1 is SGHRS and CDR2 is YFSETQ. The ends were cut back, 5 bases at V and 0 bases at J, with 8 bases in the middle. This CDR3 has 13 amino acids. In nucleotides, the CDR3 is TGCGCCAGCAGACAGGACATGAACACTGAAGCTTTCTTT. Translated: CASRQDMNTEAFF.